The 8 T cell receptor beta chains below all came from one sample that was sequenced in a study of T cells in Graves' hyperthyroidism and ophthalmopathy. Authors of the study amplified TCR beta CDR3 regions from RNA transcripts. In the first-round RT-PCR of the TCR CDR3, the HTBI primer set was used. TCRdb re-derived calls from the multiplex PCR reads in MiXCR, one entry per CDR3 protein. The table includes nearly 750,000 distinct CDR3 sequences, under 45% detected once. Material: blood. The receptors here all came from a woman between 40 and 50 years old with Graves' hyperthyroidism.

This clonotype was detected ten times or more. The chain employs TRBV5-1 and TRBJ1-6, with 7 bases identical to TRBD1. Trimming cost V 4 bases and J 4 bases; bases outside gene matches: 8. This CDR3 spans 16 amino acids. Germline V gene data show CDR1 as SGHRS and CDR2 as YFSETQ. CDR3 DNA sequence: TGCGCCAGCAGCACCGGGACAGAAGTTTATAATTCACCCCTCCACTTT. Translation gives CASSTGTEVYNSPLHF.

In regard to this clonotype: A read error is possible here, since a much larger clone lies one base away. This chain connects TRBV7-9 to TRBJ1-2; 8 bases fit TRBD1. The CDR3 is made up of 14 amino acids. Germline V gene sequence: CDR1 SEHNR, CDR2 FQNEAQ (reference sequence). The CDR3 here is CASGFPGQAYGYTF. In DNA form, the CDR3 reads TGTGCCAGCGGCTTCCCGGGACAGGCCTATGGCTACACCTTC. Using reference TRBV7-9 and TRBJ1-2 for the parts outside the CDR3, the full variable domain is DTGVSQNPRHKITKRGQNVTFRCDPISEHNRLYWYRQTLGQGPEFLTYFQNEAQLEKSRLLSDRFSAERPKGSFSTLEIQRTEQGDSAMYLCASGFPGQAYGYTFGSGTRLTVV.

As for this clonotype: A much bigger clone sits one base away, suggesting this may be a read error. The chain links TRBV6-5 to TRBJ1-1; unclear D gene. Germline CDR1 is MNHEY and CDR2 is SVGAGI. The CDR3 spans 15 residues. The CDR3 DNA reads as TGTGCCAGCAGGCAGACTTTGGGAGCGAACACTGGAGCTTTCTTT. The encoded protein is CASRQTLGANTGAFF.

As for this clonotype: This clone may be a read error of a much larger clone one base away. The V and J genes are TRBV20-1 and TRBJ2-5; TRBD1 matches 8 bases. The CDR3 runs 15 residues. V trimming: 8 bases; J trimming: 0 bases; junction bases outside the gene matches: 11. The germline CDR1 and CDR2 sequences are DFQATT and SNEGSKA (reference sequence). The CDR3 bases are TGCAGTACTTGCATCCGGGACAGGTACCAAGAGACCCAGTACTTC. Amino acids: CSTCIRDRYQETQYF.

This clonotype was counted a few times. The genes are TRBV19 and TRBJ1-1; TRBD1 matches at 8 bases. The CDR3 spans 17 residues. The germline CDR1 and CDR2 sequences are LNHDA and SQIVND (reference sequence). Losses at the gene ends were 4 bases for V and 0 bases for J; bases not matched to a gene: 10. In DNA form, the CDR3 reads TGTGCCAGTAGTACTCCGGGACAGGATGTTATGAACACTGAAGCTTTCTTT. It is translated as CASSTPGQDVMNTEAFF.

CDR3 sequence reads: CSASDRGPVYEQYF. The CDR3 DNA reads as TGCAGCGCCAGCGACAGGGGCCCCGTCTACGAGCAGTACTTC. The chain employs TRBV29-1 and TRBJ2-7; 8 nucleotides line up with TRBD1. CDR1 is SQVTM and CDR2 is ANQGSEA in the germline V gene. With V trimmed by 7 bases and J by 3 bases, 11 bases remained unmatched. The CDR3 contains 14 residues.

This chain connects TRBV7-2 to TRBJ2-5; D is undetermined. This CDR3 has 14 amino acids. Germline V lookup: CDR1 SGHTA, CDR2 FQGNSA. Trimming pared 1 base from V and 5 bases from J, leaving 11 bases between. The chain's CDR3 is CASSLGLGWETQYF. In nucleotides, the CDR3 is TGTGCCAGCAGCTTAGGGCTTGGGTGGGAGACCCAGTACTTC.

This clonotype has only a few counts. This chain links TRBV7-2 with TRBJ2-2, with D perhaps being TRBD1 or TRBD2 (5 bases each). Germline CDR1 reads SGHTA; CDR2 reads FQGNSA. The CDR3 runs to 19 residues. Trimming pared 4 bases from V and 2 bases from J, leaving 23 bases between. CDR3 sequence: CASSSTRRDRHPNTGELFF. In DNA, the CDR3 is TGTGCCAGCAGCTCCACCCGAAGGGACCGCCACCCTAACACCGGGGAGCTGTTTTTT.